The present T cell receptor (beta chain) was sequenced within a study of blood T cells in healthy people across ages. The CDR3 length is 16 residues. With 5 bases removed from V and 5 bases from J, the gap between germline ends came to 21 bases. This clonotype was detected only once. A second PCR of 7 to 11 cycles used a sample-barcoded 5' primer and a J-beta primer mix. No fewer than 3 million CDR3-containing paired-end reads came from each sample. TCRdb itself ran the 5' RACE reads through MiXCR, one entry per CDR3 protein. The sample lists around 780,000 distinct CDR3 sequences; around 50% were seen once.

The V and J genes are TRBV12-3 or TRBV12-4 and TRBJ2-5, with D maybe TRBD1 (6 bases). The clonotype originates from a man aged 40-49 years in good health. Sequencing input: blood. The CDR3 region has the DNA TGTGCCAGCAGTCCGATAACCACAGGGCCCTGGGAGACCCAGTACTTC. Encoded protein: CASSPITTGPWETQYF.